What follows are 18 T cell receptor beta chains derived from one specimen sequenced in a study of beta chain features in type 1 diabetes (dated by TCRdb to 2016 to 2019). The library relied on the immunoSEQ multiplex PCR assay. All of the isolated RNA was reverse transcribed with the High Capacity cDNA Reverse Transcription Kit, so expressed TCRB transcripts were sequenced. TCRdb took this table from immuneACCESS and kept in-frame rearrangements with V and J called. Such tables lack part of the clones; where checked against another copy, unresolved V genes explain under half of the gap, and the rest is unexplained. The sample records fewer than 45,000 clones, 66% of which are singletons. The top ten clonotypes cover more than 1.5% of the sample. The research as a whole found: In all four CD4+ subsets, TCRB CDR3 length was moderately but significantly shorter in type 1 diabetes patients.

Their specific antigens are unknown. The source material was Tregs from blood. Sample cell subset or site, as interpreted from the label and publication: regulatory CD4+ T cells. These receptors all come from a man aged 25-45 years with type 1 diabetes. Some clones in this sample may be carry-over from other donors' samples.

The chain joins TRBV6-1 to TRBJ2-3; no reliable D call. Trimming stripped 3 bases from V and 1 base from J, with 5 bases between. CDR1 is MNHNS and CDR2 is SASEGT in the germline V gene. The CDR3 runs 13 residues. CDR3 nucleotides: TGTGCCAGCAGTGATCCTGGCACAGATACGCAGTATTTT. Translation gives CASSDPGTDTQYF.

V gene TRBV5-1 combines with J gene TRBJ2-5; 10 bases are shared with TRBD2. The CDR3 totals 18 residues. The trim removed 0 bases at V and 2 bases at J, leaving 10 bases unmatched. Germline CDR1 SGHRS, CDR2 YFSETQ. The CDR3 reads CASSLEASGGLRQETQYF. CDR3 in DNA: TGCGCCAGCAGCTTGGAAGCTAGCGGGGGACTGAGGCAAGAGACCCAGTACTTC.

The rearrangement uses TRBV7-2 and TRBJ1-2; D unresolved. CDR3 length equals 15 residues. From germline, CDR1 is SGHTA and CDR2 FQGNSA. V was trimmed by 5 bases and J by 2 bases, leaving 15 bases between them. Here the CDR3 DNA reads TGTGCCAGCAGCCCCGTTTTGTCAGCGAACTATGGCTACACCTTC. This sequence encodes CASSPVLSANYGYTF.

The rearrangement uses TRBV30 and TRBJ1-6; D gene unclear. The germline V gene has CDR1 GTSNPN and CDR2 SVGIG (reference sequence). The CDR3 runs to 15 residues. V was pared by 5 bases and J by 7 bases, with 18 bases between. The CDR3 is CAWVTRWANNSPLHF. The CDR3 nucleotides are TGTGCCTGGGTTACTCGTTGGGCCAACAATTCACCCCTCCACTTT.

This rearrangement joins TRBV2 to TRBJ1-2; no firm D call. V was trimmed by 2 bases and J by 5 bases, leaving 6 bases between them. Per germline, CDR1 SNHLY and CDR2 FYNNEI. This CDR3 has 12 amino acids. The CDR3 DNA reads TGTGCCAGCAGTGAAAACTCATATGGCTACACCTTC. Its translation is CASSENSYGYTF.

In its sample, this clone was seen a few times. The chain couples TRBV2 to TRBJ1-1, with TRBD1 as a possible D gene (6 bases). The germline gives CDR1 SNHLY, CDR2 FYNNEI. Trimming shortened V by 5 bases and J by 1 base, and 11 bases separated the two germline ends. The CDR3 length is 14 residues. The CDR3 reads CASSLQGANTEAFF. The CDR3 DNA is TGTGCCAGCAGTTTACAGGGAGCGAACACTGAAGCTTTCTTT. The full variable domain, its missing parts supplied by reference TRBV2 and TRBJ1-1, is EPEVTQTPSHQVTQMGQEVILRCVPISNHLYFYWYRQILGQKVEFLVSFYNNEISEKSEIFDDQFSVERPDGSNFTLKIRSTKLEDSAMYFCASSLQGANTEAFFGQGTRLTVV.

This clone was picked up one time. The genes are TRBV11-3 and TRBJ1-1, with a possible D match to TRBD1 (5 bases). The V end lost 5 bases, the J end lost 13 bases, and 17 bases lay between the germline ends. The V gene's germline CDR1 is SGHNT and CDR2 YENEEA. The CDR3 totals 12 residues. CDR3 in amino acids: CASSPGGANLFF. The CDR3 DNA follows: TGTGCCAGCAGCCCGGGAGGGGCAAACCTTTTCTTT.

The gene calls are TRBV5-1 and TRBJ1-2; 10 bases line up with TRBD1. The germline V gene encodes CDR1 SGHRS and CDR2 YFSETQ. Trimming took 2 bases from V and 3 from J; bases not matched to a gene: 1. The CDR3 has 14 amino acids. The CDR3 spells CASSFGQGDYGYTF. The CDR3 DNA is TGCGCCAGCAGCTTTGGACAGGGGGACTATGGCTACACCTTC.

The chain has TRBV6-6 and TRBJ1-6; D is undetermined. Germline assignment: CDR1 MNHNY and CDR2 SVGAGI (reference sequence). Trimming removed 6 bases from V and 0 bases from J, with 12 bases in between. This CDR3 spans 16 amino acids. CDR3 DNA sequence: TGTGCCAGCAGCCCTATGCGGAGCTCCTATAATTCACCCCTCCACTTT. This encodes CASSPMRSSYNSPLHF.

The V gene is TRBV2, the J gene TRBJ2-3; TRBD2 matches 16 bases. The CDR3 loop spans 17 amino acids. Trimming removed 6 bases from V and 7 bases from J; junction bases left unmatched: 10. In germline, CDR1 is SNHLY, CDR2 FYNNEI. The CDR3 bases are TGTGCCAGCAGGACGCACGGGACTAGCGGGGGGGCTTATACGCAGTATTTT. Translated: CASRTHGTSGGAYTQYF.

The rearrangement links TRBV4-2 to TRBJ1-2, with 7 bases aligning to TRBD1. From germline, CDR1 is LGHNA and CDR2 YNFKEQ. This CDR3 comprises 15 residues. V lost 0 bases and J lost 4; bases outside the gene matches: 5. CDR3 amino acids: CASSQEGQLLYGYTF. Here the CDR3 DNA reads TGTGCCAGCAGCCAAGAGGGACAGCTGCTCTATGGCTACACCTTC.

The chain couples TRBV5-6 to TRBJ1-2; D may be TRBD1 (5 bases). The CDR3 is 12 residues long. Trimming took off 5 bases at V and 5 bases at J, with 10 bases between the two ends. The germline CDR1 and CDR2 sequences are SGHDT and YYEEEE. CDR3 nucleotide sequence: TGTGCCAGCAGTTTACGGGGGTATGGCTACACCTTC. Its protein is CASSLRGYGYTF.

This clone has a handful of counts. The chain employs TRBV7-2 and TRBJ2-1; tentative D call: TRBD2 (7 bases). The germline gives CDR1 SGHTA, CDR2 FQGNSA. The CDR3 runs 16 residues. The V end was cut by 1 base, the J end by 4 bases, with 14 bases between. The DNA of the CDR3 is TGTGCCAGCAGCTTAGTAGGCGGGGGCCCTTACAATGAGCAGTTCTTC. Translating gives CASSLVGGGPYNEQFF.

The chain is built from TRBV5-1 and TRBJ2-3; possibly TRBD1 for D (6 bases). The V gene lost 1 base and the J gene lost 3 bases, with 9 bases spanning the gap. The germline V gene has CDR1 SGHRS and CDR2 YFSETQ. The CDR3 contains 14 residues. CDR3 loop: CASSLIQGTDTQYF. The DNA of the CDR3 is TGCGCCAGCAGCTTGATACAGGGAACAGATACGCAGTATTTT.

On this clone itself: At one of its ends the junction is not consistent with the germline gene, which may arise from a read error. The J gene is TRBJ2-7, the V gene TRBV7-9; 10 bases match TRBD2. The CDR3 loop spans 13 amino acids. The germline V gene has CDR1 SEHNR and CDR2 FQNEAQ (reference sequence). CDR3 sequence (DNA): TGTGCCAGCAGCGTAGCGGGAGGCCACGAGCAGTACTTC. As protein: CASSVAGGHEQYF.

This chain joins TRBV19 and TRBJ1-2; possibly TRBD1 for D (6 bases). Trimming cost V 4 bases and J 6 bases, with 12 bases left between them. CDR1 and CDR2 (germline): LNHDA, SQIVND (reference sequence). CDR3 length: 13 amino acids. CDR3 in amino acids: CASSNGQLDGYTF. The CDR3 coding sequence is TGTGCCAGTAGTAACGGACAGTTGGATGGCTACACCTTC.

The CDR3: CASSQGLAGGNEQFF. The DNA of the CDR3 is TGTGCCAGCAGCCAAGGACTAGCGGGCGGCAATGAGCAGTTCTTC. This chain connects TRBV7-9 to TRBJ2-1, with 11 bases aligning to TRBD2. The CDR3 contains 15 residues. In germline, CDR1 is SEHNR, CDR2 FQNEAQ (reference sequence). V lost 5 bases, J lost 6 bases, and 6 bases stayed unmatched.

This sequence joins TRBV5-1 and TRBJ1-1; D remains ambiguous. The CDR3 has 12 amino acids. V lost 0 bases and J 6 bases, leaving 6 bases between the germline ends. Germline-derived CDR1 and CDR2 are SGHRS and YFSETQ. Written as DNA, the CDR3 is TGCGCCAGCAGCTTGGGTGGCCCTGAAGCTTTCTTT. This codes for CASSLGGPEAFF.